The 15 T cell receptor beta chains listed next were all sequenced from one sample in a study of technical replicates of blood from a handful of donors. Sequencing was performed with immunoSEQ multiplex PCR; in TCRdb, only in-frame clones are kept and a portion is missing. The data contain tens of thousands of clones, about nine tenths of them singletons. Input material: T cells isolated from PBMCs. Source of these receptors: a human donor in good health.

The genes are TRBV2 and TRBJ1-1; TRBD1 might be the D (6 bases). V lost 5 bases, J lost 3 bases, and 13 bases lay in between. The CDR3 runs 14 residues. Germline V lookup: CDR1 SNHLY, CDR2 FYNNEI. The CDR3 DNA reads as TGTGCCAGCAGTAGAGGGGGGGAGTACACTGAAGCTTTCTTT. Translation gives CASSRGGEYTEAFF.

This chain joins TRBV6-1 and TRBJ2-3; 8 bases match TRBD1. With V trimmed by 8 bases and J by 4 bases, 2 bases remained unmatched. The CDR3 spans 12 residues. CDR1 is MNHNS, CDR2 SASEGT, per germline. The CDR3 protein is CASGDRSDTQYF. The CDR3 bases are TGTGCCAGCGGGGACAGGTCAGATACGCAGTATTTT.

The rearrangement uses TRBV19 and TRBJ1-1, with no clear D. Germline-derived CDR1 and CDR2 are LNHDA and SQIVND (reference sequence). Trimming removed 5 bases from V and 3 bases from J, with 10 bases in between. The CDR3 extends over 13 amino acids. The CDR3 sequence is CASSYRPHTEAFF. CDR3 nucleotides: TGTGCCAGTAGTTACAGACCTCACACTGAAGCTTTCTTT.

CDR3: CASSYSTLAGSYEQYF. In nucleotides, the CDR3 is TGTGCCAGCAGTTACTCGACTCTAGCGGGATCCTACGAGCAGTACTTC. The V gene is TRBV6-5, the J gene TRBJ2-7; 9 bases agree with TRBD2. The junction had 4 bases not matched to a gene; V was cut back by 0 bases and J by 1 base. The CDR3 runs to 16 residues. Germline lookup yields CDR1 MNHEY and CDR2 SVGAGI.

The chain links TRBV7-9 to TRBJ2-3; D gene unclear. The germline V gene has CDR1 SEHNR and CDR2 FQNEAQ (reference sequence). Trimming removed 4 bases from V and 0 bases from J, with 11 bases in between. This CDR3 is 15 amino acids long. The CDR3 DNA sequence: TGTGCCAGCAGCTCCTCAGTTTCTAGCACAGATACGCAGTATTTT. Protein sequence: CASSSSVSSTDTQYF.

The chain is built from TRBV5-5 and TRBJ2-2; 8 bases match TRBD2. This CDR3 has 17 residues. Germline CDR1 is SGHKS and CDR2 is YYEKEE (reference sequence). The ends lost 4 bases at V and 0 bases at J; junction bases unmatched: 8. The CDR3 nucleotides read TGTGCCAGCAGCCCCAGACTAGCGCAGGCGAACACCGGGGAGCTGTTTTTT. This translates into CASSPRLAQANTGELFF.

This clone turned up a few times. The chain is built from TRBV5-1 and TRBJ1-1, with a weak D call TRBD1 (6 bases). The CDR3 has 14 amino acids. V was cut by 1 base and J by 1 base, with 8 bases left in between. Germline V gene lookup returns CDR1 SGHRS and CDR2 YFSETQ. DNA of the CDR3: TGCGCCAGCAGCTTGTTCAGGGGGAACACTGAAGCTTTCTTT. Its protein product is CASSLFRGNTEAFF.

J is TRBJ2-7 and V is TRBV10-3; 11 bases map to TRBD2. The length of the CDR3 is 13 residues. Trimming removed 10 bases from V and 5 bases from J; junction bases left unmatched: 7. Germline assignment: CDR1 ENHRY and CDR2 SYGVKD. CDR3 DNA: TGTGCCACTTTAGCGGGAGGGTTGGACGAGCAGTACTTC. This translates into CATLAGGLDEQYF.

This chain uses TRBV6-1 with TRBJ2-7; weak D call: TRBD1 (5 bases). The germline V gene encodes CDR1 MNHNS and CDR2 SASEGT. This CDR3 region has 14 residues. V dropped 3 bases and J dropped 2 bases, with 11 bases sitting between them. CDR3 loop: CASSEMGPPYEQYF. In nucleotides, the CDR3 is TGTGCCAGCAGTGAGATGGGGCCTCCCTACGAGCAGTACTTC.

The rearrangement uses TRBV13 and TRBJ2-7, with 7 bases identical to TRBD1. V gave up 4 bases and J gave up 2 bases; unmatched junction bases: 8. This CDR3 region has 15 residues. Per germline, CDR1 PRHDT and CDR2 FYEKMQ (reference sequence). CDR3 sequence reads: CASSSAQGPPYEQYF. The DNA for the CDR3 is TGTGCCAGCAGCTCCGCACAGGGGCCCCCCTACGAGCAGTACTTC.

The sample holds a few counts of this clone. The chain recombines TRBV2 with TRBJ1-4; D is undetermined. The V end was cut by 4 bases, the J end by 10 bases, with 10 bases between. This CDR3 spans 12 amino acids. Per germline, CDR1 SNHLY and CDR2 FYNNEI. The CDR3 region has the DNA TGTGCCAGCAGTGGAGCCTCTAGAAAACTGTTTTTT. Its protein is CASSGASRKLFF. Full variable domain (rest looked up from reference TRBV2 and TRBJ1-4): EPEVTQTPSHQVTQMGQEVILRCVPISNHLYFYWYRQILGQKVEFLVSFYNNEISEKSEIFDDQFSVERPDGSNFTLKIRSTKLEDSAMYFCASSGASRKLFFGSGTQLSVL.

CDR3 nucleotides: TGTGCCAGCAGCTTAGAACCACCGGGAGGGCCGAACATTCAGTACTTC. This translates into CASSLEPPGGPNIQYF. This chain connects TRBV7-6 to TRBJ2-4; 8 bases align to TRBD2. Trimming cost V 1 base and J 7 bases; bases outside gene matches: 9. Germline values: CDR1 SGHVS, CDR2 FNYEAQ. CDR3 length: 16 amino acids.

This chain joins TRBV7-9 and TRBJ2-5, with D possibly TRBD2 on 5 matching bases. This CDR3 has 17 amino acids. The V end was cut by 0 bases, the J end by 3 bases, with 17 bases between. CDR1 and CDR2 from the germline V gene are SEHNR and FQNEAQ (reference sequence). The DNA for the CDR3 is TGTGCCAGCAGCTTAGCGACTCTCGGGCCGACTAAAGAGACCCAGTACTTC. Protein product: CASSLATLGPTKETQYF.

V and J are TRBV27 and TRBJ2-1, with 8 nucleotides matching TRBD2. The germline gives CDR1 MNHEY, CDR2 SMNVEV (reference sequence). The CDR3 has 15 residues. Trimming at V came to 6 bases and at J to 3 bases, leaving 7 bases not matched to a gene. In nucleotides, the CDR3 is TGTGCCAGCAGACAAGTGCGGGAGGTCTACAATGAGCAGTTCTTC. Translated, it gives CASRQVREVYNEQFF.

The chain recombines TRBV2 with TRBJ2-7; 7 bases fit TRBD1. Germline-derived CDR1 and CDR2 are SNHLY and FYNNEI. This CDR3 is built from 13 residues. V shed 9 bases and J 6 bases; nucleotides not matched to a gene: 11. The CDR3 here is CARIRDSVSEQYF. The CDR3 DNA is TGTGCCAGGATACGGGACAGCGTGTCCGAGCAGTACTTC.